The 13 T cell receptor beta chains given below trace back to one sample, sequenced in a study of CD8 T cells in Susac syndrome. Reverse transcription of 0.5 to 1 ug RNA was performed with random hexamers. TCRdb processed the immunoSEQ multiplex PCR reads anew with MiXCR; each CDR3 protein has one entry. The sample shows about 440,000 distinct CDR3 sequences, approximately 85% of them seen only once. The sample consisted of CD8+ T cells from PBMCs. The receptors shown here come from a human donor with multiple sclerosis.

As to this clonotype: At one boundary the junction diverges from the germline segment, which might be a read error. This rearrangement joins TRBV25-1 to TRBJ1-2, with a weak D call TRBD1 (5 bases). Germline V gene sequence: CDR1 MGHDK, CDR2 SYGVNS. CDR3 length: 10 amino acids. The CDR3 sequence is CASSRDRQIF. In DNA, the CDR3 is TGTGCCAGCAGCCGGGACCGCCAAATCTTC.

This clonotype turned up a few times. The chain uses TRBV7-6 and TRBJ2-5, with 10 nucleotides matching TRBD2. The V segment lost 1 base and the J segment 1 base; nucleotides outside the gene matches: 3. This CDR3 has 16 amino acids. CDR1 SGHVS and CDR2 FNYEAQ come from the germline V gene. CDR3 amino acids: CASSLVASGSQETQYF. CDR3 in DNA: TGTGCCAGCAGCTTAGTGGCTAGCGGGAGCCAAGAGACCCAGTACTTC.

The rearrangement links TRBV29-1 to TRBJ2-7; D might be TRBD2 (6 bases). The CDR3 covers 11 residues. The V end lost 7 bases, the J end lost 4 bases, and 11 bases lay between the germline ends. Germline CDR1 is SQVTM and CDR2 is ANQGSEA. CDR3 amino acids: CSGAEGYEQYF. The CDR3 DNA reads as TGCAGCGGGGCGGAGGGTTACGAGCAGTACTTC.

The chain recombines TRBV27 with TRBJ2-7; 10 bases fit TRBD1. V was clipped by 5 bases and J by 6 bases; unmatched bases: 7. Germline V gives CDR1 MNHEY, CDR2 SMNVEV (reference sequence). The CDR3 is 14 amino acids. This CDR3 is CASSPGTGVSEQYF. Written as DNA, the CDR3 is TGTGCCAGCAGTCCCGGGACAGGGGTCAGCGAGCAGTACTTC.

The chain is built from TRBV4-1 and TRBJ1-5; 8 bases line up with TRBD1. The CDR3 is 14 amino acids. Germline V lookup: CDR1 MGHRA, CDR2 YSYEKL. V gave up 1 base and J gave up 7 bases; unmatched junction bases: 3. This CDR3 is CASSQGGQGQPQHF. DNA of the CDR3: TGCGCCAGCAGCCAAGGAGGACAGGGACAGCCCCAGCATTTT.

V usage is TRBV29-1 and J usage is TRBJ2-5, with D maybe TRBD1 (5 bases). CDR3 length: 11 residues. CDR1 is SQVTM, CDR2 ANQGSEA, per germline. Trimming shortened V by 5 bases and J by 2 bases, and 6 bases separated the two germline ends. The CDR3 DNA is TGCAGCGTTCGACAGCAAGAGACCCAGTACTTC. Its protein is CSVRQQETQYF.

CDR3 protein: CASSQVQGADEQYF. The CDR3 DNA reads TGCGCCAGCAGCCAAGTTCAGGGGGCAGACGAGCAGTACTTC. The V and J genes are TRBV4-1 and TRBJ2-7; the match to TRBD1 covers 8 bases. Germline V gene sequence: CDR1 MGHRA, CDR2 YSYEKL. V lost 1 base, J lost 5 bases, and 4 bases stayed unmatched. This CDR3 region has 14 residues.

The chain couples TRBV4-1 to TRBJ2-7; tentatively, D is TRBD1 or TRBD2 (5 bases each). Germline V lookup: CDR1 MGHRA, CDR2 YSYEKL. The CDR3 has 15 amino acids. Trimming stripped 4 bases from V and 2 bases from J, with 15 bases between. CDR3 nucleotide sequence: TGCGCCAGCAGCCGCCTAGAGGGGTCTACCTACGAGCAGTACTTC. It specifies CASSRLEGSTYEQYF.

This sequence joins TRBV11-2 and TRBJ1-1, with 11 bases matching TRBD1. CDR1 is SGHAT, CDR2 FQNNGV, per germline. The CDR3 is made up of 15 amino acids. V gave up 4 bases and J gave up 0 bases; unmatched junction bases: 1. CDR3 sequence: CASSWTGGLNTEAFF. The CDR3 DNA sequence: TGTGCCAGCAGCTGGACAGGGGGCCTGAACACTGAAGCTTTCTTT.

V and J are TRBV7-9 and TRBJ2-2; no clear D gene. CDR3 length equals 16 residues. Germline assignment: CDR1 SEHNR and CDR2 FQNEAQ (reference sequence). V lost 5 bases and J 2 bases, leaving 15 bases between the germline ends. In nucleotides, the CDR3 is TGTGCCAGCAGCCGGCTCACAGCTCCTAACACCGGGGAGCTGTTTTTT. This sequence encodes CASSRLTAPNTGELFF.

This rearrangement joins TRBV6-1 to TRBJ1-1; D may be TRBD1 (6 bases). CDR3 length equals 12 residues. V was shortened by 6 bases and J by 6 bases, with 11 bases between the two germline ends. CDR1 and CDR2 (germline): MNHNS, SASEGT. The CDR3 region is CASRQGVSEAFF. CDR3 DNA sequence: TGTGCCAGCAGACAGGGTGTCTCTGAAGCTTTCTTT.

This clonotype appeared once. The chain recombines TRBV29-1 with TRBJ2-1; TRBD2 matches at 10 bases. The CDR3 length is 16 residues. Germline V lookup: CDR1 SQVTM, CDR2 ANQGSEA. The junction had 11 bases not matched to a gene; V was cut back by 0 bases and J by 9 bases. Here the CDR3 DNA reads TGCAGCGTTGAAGATCGGGAGCGGGGGGGTTTCAGTGAGCAGTTCTTC. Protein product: CSVEDRERGGFSEQFF.

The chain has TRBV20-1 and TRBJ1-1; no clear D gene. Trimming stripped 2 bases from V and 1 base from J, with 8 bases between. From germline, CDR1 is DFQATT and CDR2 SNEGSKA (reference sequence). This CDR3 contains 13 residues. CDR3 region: CSARPPGNTEAFF. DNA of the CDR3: TGCAGTGCTAGACCCCCGGGGAACACTGAAGCTTTCTTT.